The entry below describes one TCR beta chain. The target antigen is unknown. These data come from a study of T cells after yellow fever vaccination. Study overall: When fractions had low cell numbers, they were prepared with SMART-Seq v4 Ultra Low Input.

TCRdb re-derived calls from the 5' RACE reads in MiXCR, one entry per CDR3 protein. The table shows under 30,000 distinct CDR3 sequences, with under 6% occurring only once. Study conclusions and caveats: Contamination of FACS-sorted repertoires by abundant clonotypes from the bulk population could occur. Across the CD4 and CD8 compartments, a small share of clonotypes was present in both.

V trimming: 7 bases; J trimming: 10 bases; junction bases outside the gene matches: 4. Germline V gene sequence: CDR1 MDHEN, CDR2 SYDVKM. There are 12 residues in the CDR3. The rearrangement joins TRBV28 to TRBJ1-6; 7 positions match TRBD1. The TCR comes from a man aged 30-40 years who received the YFV17D yellow fever vaccine. The source material was CD8+ T cells sorted from PBMCs, sampled 10 days after the yellow fever booster vaccination. The CDR3: CASIAGGSPLHF. DNA for the CDR3: TGTGCCAGCATCGCAGGGGGGTCACCCCTCCACTTT.